The 12 T cell receptor beta chains reported below all come from one sample, sequenced in a study of Tregs in tolerant kidney transplant recipients. Mixed chimerism was transient after nonmyeloablative marrow transplants from related graft donors. The repertoire was sequenced with immunoSEQ multiplex PCR; TCRdb's copy has only in-frame clones and lacks some. The sample consists of approximately 81,000 clones, roughly 91% of them appearing once. The sample consisted of CD4+ T cells from blood (PBMCs), taken 24 months after the transplant. The source of these receptors is a human patient who received a combined kidney and bone marrow transplant. The graft donor may have given rise to some T cells.

V usage is TRBV7-2 and J usage is TRBJ2-3, with no clear D. The length of the CDR3 is 11 residues. Germline values: CDR1 SGHTA, CDR2 FQGNSA. V was trimmed by 2 bases and J by 5 bases, leaving 2 bases between them. Written as DNA, the CDR3 is TGTGCCAGCAGCTTACAAGATACGCAGTATTTT. Translated: CASSLQDTQYF.

Worth noting for this clone: One end of the junction varies from germline; a read error may be responsible. The CDR3 nucleotides read TGTGCCAGCACCTTAACATTAGCGGGAAGCTCCTACGAGCAGTACTTC. Residues: CASTLTLAGSSYEQYF. The chain couples TRBV11-1 to TRBJ2-7, with 8 bases fitting TRBD2. This CDR3 region has 16 residues. Germline CDR1 reads SGHAT; CDR2 reads FQDESV (reference sequence).

In nucleotides, the CDR3 is TGTGCCAGCAGCTTAGAGCGGACTAGCAATGAGCAGTTCTTC. Protein product: CASSLERTSNEQFF. The genes are TRBV7-6 and TRBJ2-1; 7 bases are shared with TRBD2. J lost 6 bases, V lost 1 base, and 3 bases had no gene match. This CDR3 region has 14 residues. Germline CDR1 and CDR2: SGHVS and FNYEAQ.

This rearrangement joins TRBV9 to TRBJ2-2; TRBD2 matches at 12 bases. Trimming at V came to 3 bases and at J to 4 bases, leaving 10 bases not matched to a gene. Per germline, CDR1 SGDLS and CDR2 YYNGEE. The CDR3 has 18 amino acids. The CDR3 region has the DNA TGTGCCAGCAGCGCGACTAGCGGGAGAGGTCCTGTCACCGGGGAGCTGTTTTTT. Its translation: CASSATSGRGPVTGELFF. Based on the CDR3 plus reference TRBV9 and TRBJ2-2, the full variable domain is DSGVTQTPKHLITATGQRVTLRCSPRSGDLSVYWYQQSLDQGLQFLIQYYNGEERAKGNILERFSAQQFPDLHSELNLSSLELGDSALYFCASSATSGRGPVTGELFFGEGSRLTVL.

The V and J genes are TRBV28 and TRBJ1-2; D might be TRBD1 (6 bases). Trimming left V 6 bases short and J 8 bases short, with 19 bases between. Germline V gene sequence: CDR1 MDHEN, CDR2 SYDVKM. The CDR3 totals 14 residues. DNA for the CDR3: TGTGCCAGCAGACGAACAGGGTGGGTTGAGGGCTACACCTTC. Translated, it gives CASRRTGWVEGYTF.

This clone was detected once. The V and J genes are TRBV6-1 and TRBJ1-1, with 8 positions matching TRBD1. The CDR3 totals 13 residues. In germline, CDR1 is MNHNS, CDR2 SASEGT. The trim removed 4 bases at V and 11 bases at J, leaving 9 bases unmatched. CDR3 sequence: CASSGQQGGWAFF. The CDR3 DNA sequence: TGTGCCAGCAGTGGCCAACAGGGGGGGTGGGCTTTCTTT.

This rearrangement joins TRBV5-1 to TRBJ1-2, with 9 bases identical to TRBD1. J was trimmed by 5 bases and V by 0 bases; bases with no gene match: 5. This CDR3 has 15 residues. The germline V gene has CDR1 SGHRS and CDR2 YFSETQ. The CDR3 DNA reads as TGCGCCAGCAGCTTGGAGGACAGGGGTTATTATGGCTACACCTTC. As protein: CASSLEDRGYYGYTF.

The chain links TRBV11-3 to TRBJ1-1; D unresolved. The V and J ends lost 1 base and 11 bases respectively, with 11 bases between them. Looked up from germline, CDR1 is SGHNT and CDR2 is YENEEA. The CDR3 covers 12 residues. CDR3 sequence (DNA): TGTGCCAGCAGCTTAGTTCACTCCGGGGCTTTCTTT. Residues: CASSLVHSGAFF. Filled out from reference TRBV11-3 and TRBJ1-1, the complete variable domain reads EAGVVQSPRYKIIEKKQPVAFWCNPISGHNTLYWYLQNLGQGPELLIRYENEEAVDDSQLPKDRFSAERLKGVDSTLKIQPAELGDSAVYLCASSLVHSGAFFGQGTRLTVV.

The V and J genes are TRBV7-9 and TRBJ1-2, with TRBD1 as a possible D gene (6 bases). This CDR3 comprises 14 residues. Trimming took 2 bases from V and 2 from J, leaving 9 bases between them. Germline-derived CDR1 and CDR2 are SEHNR and FQNEAQ (reference sequence). CDR3 sequence (DNA): TGTGCCAGCAGCTTATATCAGGGGAACTATGGCTACACCTTC. Protein product: CASSLYQGNYGYTF.

This chain connects TRBV27 to TRBJ1-1; 7 positions match TRBD1. CDR3 length equals 13 residues. V was pared by 5 bases and J by 5 bases, with 5 bases of the junction left unmatched. CDR1 and CDR2 (germline): MNHEY, SMNVEV (reference sequence). The CDR3 loop is CASSTGARTEAFF. CDR3 coding DNA: TGTGCCAGCAGTACAGGGGCGAGAACTGAAGCTTTCTTT.

A word on this clone: The CDR3 does not end in the conserved phenylalanine or tryptophan, so this is likely a read error. The limits of the CDR3 on the DNA are not certain, so only TCRdb's listed CDR3 is given. The rearrangement uses TRBV28 and TRBJ1-6; the DNA was not used to check the table's D call, TRBD1. The germline CDR1 and CDR2 sequences are MDHEN and SYDVKM. The CDR3 is 12 amino acids in total, end residues counted. CDR3 in amino acids: CASSSAAGTRRV.

The CDR3: CASSHNTEGVFF. In nucleotides, the CDR3 is TGTGCCAGCAGCCACAACACCGAGGGTGTGTTTTTT. The chain combines TRBV14 with TRBJ1-4; no firm D call. Trimming pared 3 bases from V and 15 bases from J, leaving 14 bases between. CDR1 and CDR2 from the germline V gene are SGHDN and FVKESK. The CDR3 runs to 12 residues. The complete variable domain, with remaining parts taken from reference TRBV14 and TRBJ1-4, reads EAGVTQFPSHSVIEKGQTVTLRCDPISGHDNLYWYRRVMGKEIKFLLHFVKESKQDESGMPNNRFLAERTGGTYSTLKVQPAELEDSGVYFCASSHNTEGVFFGSGTQLSVL.